One and the same sample provided the 23 T cell receptor beta chains below, sequenced in a study of blood T cell repertoires in COVID-19. Repertoires were generated with immunoSEQ multiplex PCR, while TCRdb's copy carries only in-frame clones and drops some. This sample has 120,000 to 150,000 clones, with 84% found just once. Sequencing input: peripheral blood. All receptors derive from a young man with COVID-19, enrolled during active disease.

The chain is built from TRBV15 and TRBJ2-7; 12 bases map to TRBD2. CDR1 LNHNV and CDR2 YYDKDF come from the germline V gene (reference sequence). The CDR3 is made up of 13 amino acids. The V and J ends lost 11 bases and 5 bases, in that order; junction bases with no gene match: 7. CDR3 amino acids: CAARTSGTHEQYF. For the CDR3, the DNA is TGTGCCGCAAGGACTAGCGGGACCCACGAGCAGTACTTC.

The gene calls are TRBV6-1 and TRBJ1-1, with 10 bases that match TRBD1. V was pared by 6 bases and J by 3 bases, with 7 bases of the junction left unmatched. There are 15 residues in the CDR3. The germline V gene encodes CDR1 MNHNS and CDR2 SASEGT. The CDR3 DNA reads as TGTGCCAGCAGCCTCGGACAGGGGGAGGACACTGAAGCTTTCTTT. Its protein product is CASSLGQGEDTEAFF.

The chain employs TRBV27 and TRBJ1-1; D is possibly TRBD1 (6 bases). The length of the CDR3 is 14 residues. Germline CDR1 reads MNHEY; CDR2 reads SMNVEV (reference sequence). The V gene lost 3 bases and the J gene lost 5 bases, with 13 bases spanning the gap. This CDR3 is CASSFAGAGTEAFF. In DNA, the CDR3 is TGTGCCAGCAGTTTCGCGGGGGCTGGGACTGAAGCTTTCTTT.

This clone was observed a handful of times. This chain uses TRBV30 with TRBJ1-5, with 9 bases that match TRBD1. Germline trimming cut 3 bases from V and 6 bases from J; bases unmatched to any gene: 6. The CDR3 covers 14 residues. The germline gives CDR1 GTSNPN, CDR2 SVGIG (reference sequence). The CDR3 nucleotides are TGTGCCTGGAGGGACAGGGGCGGCGGTCAGCCCCAGCATTTT. Its translation: CAWRDRGGGQPQHF. The full variable domain, rest sourced from reference TRBV30 and TRBJ1-5, is SQTIHQWPATLVQPVGSPLSLECTVEGTSNPNLYWYRQAAGRGLQLLFYSVGIGQISSEVPQNLSASRPQDRQFILSSKKLLLSDSGFYLCAWRDRGGGQPQHFGDGTRLSIL.

The V call is TRBV6-1, the J call TRBJ1-2, with D unresolved. Germline CDR1 is MNHNS and CDR2 is SASEGT. CDR3 length equals 13 residues. V lost 2 bases and J 8 bases, leaving 12 bases between the germline ends. The CDR3 spells CASSESDGLGYTF. The CDR3 nucleotides read TGTGCCAGCAGTGAATCCGATGGGCTCGGCTACACCTTC.

CDR3 bases: TGTGCCAGCAGCAGGACAGGGGAAAATTCACCCCTCCACTTT. Translation gives CASSRTGENSPLHF. The chain joins TRBV7-8 to TRBJ1-6; 9 bases line up with TRBD1. This CDR3 is built from 14 residues. Germline-derived CDR1 and CDR2 are SGHVS and FQNEAQ. After removal of 5 bases from V and 7 bases from J, the junction contained 3 bases not matched to a gene.

The chain is built from TRBV9 and TRBJ2-2, with 10 bases lining up with TRBD2. The germline CDR1 and CDR2 sequences are SGDLS and YYNGEE. With 0 bases clipped from V and 4 bases from J, the junction kept 3 bases outside the gene matches. CDR3 length equals 16 residues. CDR3 amino acids: CASSVASGRVTGELFF. The CDR3 nucleotides read TGTGCCAGCAGCGTAGCTAGCGGGAGAGTCACCGGGGAGCTGTTTTTT. The whole variable domain, filled in from reference TRBV9 and TRBJ2-2, reads DSGVTQTPKHLITATGQRVTLRCSPRSGDLSVYWYQQSLDQGLQFLIQYYNGEERAKGNILERFSAQQFPDLHSELNLSSLELGDSALYFCASSVASGRVTGELFFGEGSRLTVL.

The sample holds one count of this clone. This chain uses TRBV3-1 (or the pseudogene TRBV3-2) with TRBJ2-1; no clear D gene. V lost 4 bases to trimming and J lost 5 bases, with 6 bases between them. The CDR3 is 12 amino acids. CDR1 LGHDT and CDR2 YNNKEL come from the germline V gene (reference sequence). CDR3 sequence (DNA): TGTGCCAGCAGCCCAGGCCACAATGAGCAGTTCTTC. Protein: CASSPGHNEQFF.

This clone is a singleton in its sample. J is TRBJ2-7 and V is TRBV19; no definite D call. V lost 1 base, J lost 1 base, and 11 bases lay in between. This CDR3 is 15 amino acids long. From germline, CDR1 is LNHDA and CDR2 SQIVND (reference sequence). CDR3 loop: CASSIGTGVSYEQYF. CDR3 nucleotides: TGTGCCAGTAGTATAGGAACTGGAGTTTCCTACGAGCAGTACTTC.

There are a few counts of this clone. The chain couples TRBV30 to TRBJ2-2; weak D call: TRBD1 (5 bases). Trimming took off 0 bases at V and 1 base at J, with 12 bases between the two ends. The CDR3 has 16 amino acids. In germline, CDR1 is GTSNPN, CDR2 SVGIG (reference sequence). CDR3 in DNA: TGTGCCTGGAGTGTACGAAGACAGTTGAACACCGGGGAGCTGTTTTTT. Translated: CAWSVRRQLNTGELFF. The variable domain in full, completed from reference TRBV30 and TRBJ2-2, reads SQTIHQWPATLVQPVGSPLSLECTVEGTSNPNLYWYRQAAGRGLQLLFYSVGIGQISSEVPQNLSASRPQDRQFILSSKKLLLSDSGFYLCAWSVRRQLNTGELFFGEGSRLTVL.

The chain links TRBV6-5 to TRBJ1-2; 11 nucleotides match TRBD1. Per the germline V gene, CDR1 is MNHEY and CDR2 is SVGAGI. Trimming at V came to 4 bases and at J to 4 bases, leaving 8 bases not matched to a gene. The CDR3 has 16 residues. The CDR3 DNA reads TGTGCCAGCAGTTCGGGGTCCGGGACAGGGGGCTATGGCTACACCTTC. Translated: CASSSGSGTGGYGYTF.

The chain couples TRBV7-3 to TRBJ2-7, with TRBD2 matching over 8 bases. Germline V gene lookup returns CDR1 SGHTA and CDR2 FQGTGA. CDR3 size: 13 residues. The J segment lost 5 bases and the V segment lost 3 bases, leaving 3 bases of the junction unmatched. This CDR3 reads CASSFLAGNEQYF. The DNA for the CDR3 is TGTGCCAGCAGCTTTTTAGCGGGAAACGAGCAGTACTTC.

J is TRBJ2-3 and V is TRBV29-1; the match to TRBD2 covers 7 bases. The germline gives CDR1 SQVTM, CDR2 ANQGSEA. The CDR3 is made up of 14 amino acids. The junction had 8 bases not matched to a gene; V was cut back by 3 bases and J by 5 bases. The CDR3 here is CSVDPGGSGDTQYF. CDR3 bases: TGCAGCGTTGATCCAGGCGGGAGCGGAGATACGCAGTATTTT.

V usage is TRBV19 and J usage is TRBJ1-1; 9 nucleotides match TRBD1. CDR3 size: 14 residues. With 5 bases clipped from V and 8 bases from J, the junction kept 9 bases outside the gene matches. Germline V gives CDR1 LNHDA, CDR2 SQIVND (reference sequence). CDR3 DNA: TGTGCCAGTAGTGCCCGACAGGGGGTCGGAGAAGCTTTCTTT. Protein sequence: CASSARQGVGEAFF.

V usage is TRBV7-9 and J usage is TRBJ1-2; D is uncertain. V lost 6 bases and J 5 bases, leaving 16 bases between the germline ends. The CDR3 has 14 residues. Germline V gene lookup returns CDR1 SEHNR and CDR2 FQNEAQ (reference sequence). This CDR3 reads CASSPIDGLYGYTF. The CDR3 nucleotides are TGTGCCAGCAGTCCTATTGACGGACTGTATGGCTACACCTTC.

The chain carries TRBV10-3 and TRBJ1-2; 10 nucleotides match TRBD1. The CDR3 has 18 amino acids. Germline assignment: CDR1 ENHRY and CDR2 SYGVKD. J gave up 0 bases and V 3 bases, and 10 bases lay outside the gene matches. CDR3: CAISETGTGEEANYGYTF. The CDR3 DNA reads as TGTGCCATCAGTGAAACCGGGACAGGGGAGGAGGCTAACTATGGCTACACCTTC.

The rearrangement links TRBV6-5 to TRBJ1-5, with 11 bases lining up with TRBD1. The CDR3 loop spans 15 amino acids. Per the germline V gene, CDR1 is MNHEY and CDR2 is SVGAGI. After removal of 2 bases from V and 4 bases from J, the junction contained 1 base not matched to a gene. The DNA of the CDR3 is TGTGCCAGCAGTTACGGGACAGGGGGTAATCAGCCCCAGCATTTT. It translates to CASSYGTGGNQPQHF.

The chain couples TRBV5-6 to TRBJ2-7, with 10 bases identical to TRBD2. Trimming at V came to 0 bases and at J to 5 bases, leaving 5 bases not matched to a gene. CDR1 SGHDT and CDR2 YYEEEE come from the germline V gene. The CDR3 sequence is 15 residues long. CDR3 DNA sequence: TGTGCCAGCAGCTTGGGTAGCGGGAGGAGTCACGAGCAGTACTTC. It codes for CASSLGSGRSHEQYF.

J is TRBJ1-1 and V is TRBV11-2, with D possibly matching TRBD1 (6 bases). CDR1 and CDR2 (germline): SGHAT, FQNNGV. Trimming pared 7 bases from V and 1 base from J, leaving 13 bases between. The CDR3 length is 14 residues. The CDR3 spells CASTVGHQNTEAFF. The CDR3 DNA sequence: TGTGCCAGCACCGTGGGACACCAGAACACTGAAGCTTTCTTT. Combining the CDR3 with reference TRBV11-2 and TRBJ1-1 gives the whole variable domain EAGVAQSPRYKIIEKRQSVAFWCNPISGHATLYWYQQILGQGPKLLIQFQNNGVVDDSQLPKDRFSAERLKGVDSTLKIQPAKLEDSAVYLCASTVGHQNTEAFFGQGTRLTVV.

The chain is built from TRBV6-5 and TRBJ2-7; 7 bases line up with TRBD1. Germline V gene data show CDR1 as MNHEY and CDR2 as SVGAGI. The CDR3 extends over 11 amino acids. V lost 9 bases, J lost 3 bases, and 2 bases stayed unmatched. This CDR3 is CASTGDYEQYF. The CDR3, as DNA: TGTGCCAGTACAGGGGACTACGAGCAGTACTTC.

V is TRBV2 and J is TRBJ2-1; 14 bases align to TRBD2. There are 16 residues in the CDR3. CDR1 is SNHLY, CDR2 FYNNEI, per germline. J gave up 8 bases and V 7 bases, and 10 bases lay outside the gene matches. CDR3 residues: CASTPPGTSGRDEQFF. The CDR3 DNA follows: TGTGCCAGCACCCCCCCTGGGACTAGCGGGAGAGATGAGCAGTTCTTC. The whole variable domain, remainder taken from reference TRBV2 and TRBJ2-1, is EPEVTQTPSHQVTQMGQEVILRCVPISNHLYFYWYRQILGQKVEFLVSFYNNEISEKSEIFDDQFSVERPDGSNFTLKIRSTKLEDSAMYFCASTPPGTSGRDEQFFGPGTRLTVL.

V gene TRBV12-2 combines with J gene TRBJ1-3; the D call TRBD1 from the table was never checked on the DNA. TRBV12-2 constitutes a pseudogene. This CDR3 region has 14 residues. CDR3 region: CASRLQGAGNTIYF. CDR3 bases: TGTGCAAGTCGGCTACAGGGGGCTGGAAACACCATATATTTT.

V and J are TRBV28 and TRBJ2-2; weak D call: TRBD1 (6 bases). With 5 bases removed from V and 3 bases from J, the gap between germline ends came to 19 bases. From germline, CDR1 is MDHEN and CDR2 SYDVKM. This CDR3 contains 17 residues. The CDR3 sequence is CASSPWGPGVDTGELFF. Written as DNA, the CDR3 is TGTGCCAGCAGTCCCTGGGGGCCAGGGGTTGACACCGGGGAGCTGTTTTTT.